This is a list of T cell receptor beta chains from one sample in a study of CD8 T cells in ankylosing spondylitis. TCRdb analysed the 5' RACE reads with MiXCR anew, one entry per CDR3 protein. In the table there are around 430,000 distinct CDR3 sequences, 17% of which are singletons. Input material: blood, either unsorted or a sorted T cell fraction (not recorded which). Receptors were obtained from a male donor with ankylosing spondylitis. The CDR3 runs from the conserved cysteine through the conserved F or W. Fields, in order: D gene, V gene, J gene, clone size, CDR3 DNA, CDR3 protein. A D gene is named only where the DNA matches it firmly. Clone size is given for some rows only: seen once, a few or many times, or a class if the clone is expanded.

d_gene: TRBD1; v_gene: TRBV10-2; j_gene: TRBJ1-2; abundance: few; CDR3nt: TGCGCCAGCAGGCCCACAGGGGATGCCTATGGCTACACCTTC; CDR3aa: CASRPTGDAYGYTF
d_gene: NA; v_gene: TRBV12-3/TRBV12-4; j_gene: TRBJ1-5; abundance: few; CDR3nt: TGTGCCAGCAGTTTACGGGGCAGTGGACGGCCCCAGCATTTT; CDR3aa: CASSLRGSGRPQHF
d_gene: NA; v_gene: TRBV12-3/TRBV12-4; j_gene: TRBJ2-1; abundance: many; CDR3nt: TGTGCCAGCAGTCTTCTCGGGAGCGAGCAGTTCTTC; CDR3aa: CASSLLGSEQFF
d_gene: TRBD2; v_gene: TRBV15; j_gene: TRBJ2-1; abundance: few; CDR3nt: TGTGCCACCAGCAGAGATCTGACTAGCGGGGGGCGGACGAATGAGCAGTTCTTC; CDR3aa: CATSRDLTSGGRTNEQFF
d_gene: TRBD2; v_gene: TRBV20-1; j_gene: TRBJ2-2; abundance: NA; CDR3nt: TGCAGTGCTAGTGTCGGGACTAGCGGCCGGAACACCGGGGAGCTGTTTTTT; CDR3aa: CSASVGTSGRNTGELFF
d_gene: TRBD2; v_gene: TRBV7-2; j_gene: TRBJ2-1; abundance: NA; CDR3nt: TGTGCCAGCAGTCGTTTAACGGGAGGGAATTACAATGAGCAGTTCTTC; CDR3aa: CASSRLTGGNYNEQFF
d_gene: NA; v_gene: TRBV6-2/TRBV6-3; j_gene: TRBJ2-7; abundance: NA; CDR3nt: TGTGCCAGCAGTTTAGGAGTGAGGTCCTACGAGCAGTACTTC; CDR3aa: CASSLGVRSYEQYF
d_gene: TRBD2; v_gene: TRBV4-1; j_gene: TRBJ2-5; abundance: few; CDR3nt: TGCGCCAGCAGCCAAGGACTAGCGGGGAGGGGAGAGACCCAGTACTTC; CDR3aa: CASSQGLAGRGETQYF
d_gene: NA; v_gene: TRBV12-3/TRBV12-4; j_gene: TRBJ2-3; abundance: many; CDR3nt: TGTGCCAGCAGTTTCAGCGGAAGACCCACCACAGATACGCAGTATTTT; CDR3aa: CASSFSGRPTTDTQYF
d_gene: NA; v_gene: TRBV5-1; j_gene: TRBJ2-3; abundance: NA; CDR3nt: TGCGCCAGCAGCTTGGTGGGACCAGCACAATCGACAGATACGCAGTATTTT; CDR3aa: CASSLVGPAQSTDTQYF
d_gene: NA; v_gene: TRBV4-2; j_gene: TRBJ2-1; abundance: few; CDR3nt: TGTGCCAGCAGCCAAGACAATGAGCAGTTCTTC; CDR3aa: CASSQDNEQFF
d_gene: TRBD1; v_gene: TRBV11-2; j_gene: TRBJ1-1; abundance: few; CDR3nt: TGTGCCAGCAGCTCCGGACAGGCATCTGAAGCTTTCTTT; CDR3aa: CASSSGQASEAFF
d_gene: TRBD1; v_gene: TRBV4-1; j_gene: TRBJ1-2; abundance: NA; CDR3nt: TGCGCCAGCAGCCAAATTACAGGGGGTGGCTACACCTTC; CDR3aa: CASSQITGGGYTF
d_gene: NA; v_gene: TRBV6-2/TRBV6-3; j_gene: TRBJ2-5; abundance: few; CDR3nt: TGTGCCATCCAATTCCGGAGGGGAGGACAAGAGACCCAGTACTTC; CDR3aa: CAIQFRRGGQETQYF
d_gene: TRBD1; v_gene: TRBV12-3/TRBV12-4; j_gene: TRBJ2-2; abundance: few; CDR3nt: TGTGCCAGCAGTTTAGCTCAGGGGGCCGGGGAGCTGTTTTTT; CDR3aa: CASSLAQGAGELFF
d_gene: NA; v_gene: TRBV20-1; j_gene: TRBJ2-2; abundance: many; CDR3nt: TGCAGTGCTAGAGATCGCGAGAGGGCCCTAACGGACGGGGAGCTGTTTTTT; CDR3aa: CSARDRERALTDGELFF
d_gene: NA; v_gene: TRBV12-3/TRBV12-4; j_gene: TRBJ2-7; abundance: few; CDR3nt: TGTGCCAGCAGTTTAGAGGTAGGCGGAGCCTACGAGCAGTACTTC; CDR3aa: CASSLEVGGAYEQYF
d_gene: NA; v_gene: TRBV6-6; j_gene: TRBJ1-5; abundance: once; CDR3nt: TGTGCCAGCAGTTACCCGGGGGAGCCCCAGCATTTT; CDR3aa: CASSYPGEPQHF
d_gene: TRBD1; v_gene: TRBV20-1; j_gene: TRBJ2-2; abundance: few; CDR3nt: TGCAGTGCTACCTACAGGGGTAGCACCGGGGAGCTGTTTTTT; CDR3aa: CSATYRGSTGELFF
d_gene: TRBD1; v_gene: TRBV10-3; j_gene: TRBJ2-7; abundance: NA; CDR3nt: TGTGCCATCAGTGCACTTTCCCACAGGGGAGATTCCTACGAGCAGTACTTC; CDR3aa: CAISALSHRGDSYEQYF
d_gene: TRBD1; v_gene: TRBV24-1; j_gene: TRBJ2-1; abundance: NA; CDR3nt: TGTGCCACCAGTGATTTGGCACCAGGACAGGGTGTCAATGAGCAGTTCTTC; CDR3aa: CATSDLAPGQGVNEQFF
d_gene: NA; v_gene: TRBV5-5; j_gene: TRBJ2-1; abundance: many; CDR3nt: TGTGCCAGCAGCTTGGGGGGTTGGTCTGAGCAGTTCTTC; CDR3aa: CASSLGGWSEQFF
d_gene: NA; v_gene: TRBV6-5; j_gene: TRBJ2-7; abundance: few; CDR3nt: TGTGCCAGCAGTTACTCAGAACGGCAGTACTTC; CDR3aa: CASSYSERQYF
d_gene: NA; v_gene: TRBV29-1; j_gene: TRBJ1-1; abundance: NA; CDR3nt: TGCAGCGTTGTTGCAGGTAGAAACACTGAAGCTTTCTTT; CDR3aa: CSVVAGRNTEAFF
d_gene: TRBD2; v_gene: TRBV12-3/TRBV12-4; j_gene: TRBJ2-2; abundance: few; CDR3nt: TGTGCCAGCAGCCCCGCCCCGGGGGGTATACTACTCACCGGGGAGCTGTTTTTT; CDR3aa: CASSPAPGGILLTGELFF
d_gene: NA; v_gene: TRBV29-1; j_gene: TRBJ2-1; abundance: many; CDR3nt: TGCAGCGTACCGCAGCGGGCCAGCTCCTACAATGAGCAGTTCTTC; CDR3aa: CSVPQRASSYNEQFF
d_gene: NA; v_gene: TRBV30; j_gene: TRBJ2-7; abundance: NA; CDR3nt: TGTGCCTGGAGCAAGGGACATGGGAGCGAGCAGTACTTC; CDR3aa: CAWSKGHGSEQYF
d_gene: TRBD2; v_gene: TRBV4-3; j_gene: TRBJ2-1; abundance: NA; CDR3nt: TGCGCCAGCAGCCAAGTACTAGCGGGCTCCTACAATGAGCAGTTCTTC; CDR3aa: CASSQVLAGSYNEQFF
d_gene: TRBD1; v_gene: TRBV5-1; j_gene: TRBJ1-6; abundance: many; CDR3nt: TGCGCCAGCAGCTTCCAGGGGGATAATTCACCCCTCCACTTT; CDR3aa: CASSFQGDNSPLHF
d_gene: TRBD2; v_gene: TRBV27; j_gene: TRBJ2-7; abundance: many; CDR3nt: TGTGCCAGCAGTTTAATTCTTGGCGGGGGGCAGAACGAGCAGTACTTC; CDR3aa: CASSLILGGGQNEQYF
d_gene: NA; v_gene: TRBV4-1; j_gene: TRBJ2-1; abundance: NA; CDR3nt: TGCGCCAGCAGCCAAGAACCCGGCCCTGTCAATGAGCAGTTCTTC; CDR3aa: CASSQEPGPVNEQFF
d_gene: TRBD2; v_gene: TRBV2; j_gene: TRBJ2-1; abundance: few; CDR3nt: TGTGCCAGCAGTGTAGCGGGAGCCGACAATGAGCAGTTCTTC; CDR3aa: CASSVAGADNEQFF
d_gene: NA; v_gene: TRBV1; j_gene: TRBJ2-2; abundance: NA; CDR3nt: TGTGCCAGCAATCCACAAGCGGGAGGAGGGAACACCGGGGAGCTGTTTTTT; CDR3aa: CASNPQAGGGNTGELFF
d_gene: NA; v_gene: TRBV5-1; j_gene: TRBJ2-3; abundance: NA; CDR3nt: TGCGCCAGCAGCACCCTAGACAAGGATACGCAGTATTTT; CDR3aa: CASSTLDKDTQYF
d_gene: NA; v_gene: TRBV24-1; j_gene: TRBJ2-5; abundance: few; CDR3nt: TGTGCCACCTCTGAGGCTGGGTCGGAGACCCAGTACTTC; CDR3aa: CATSEAGSETQYF
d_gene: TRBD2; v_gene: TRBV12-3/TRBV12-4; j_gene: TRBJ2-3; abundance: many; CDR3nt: TGTGCCAGCAGTTTTGGGACTAGCGGGAGACTCCCAGATACGCAGTATTTT; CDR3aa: CASSFGTSGRLPDTQYF
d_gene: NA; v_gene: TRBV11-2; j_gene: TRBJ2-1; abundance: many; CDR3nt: TGTGCCAGCAGCTTAGGACCGAGCTCCTACAATGAGCAGTTCTTC; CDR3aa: CASSLGPSSYNEQFF
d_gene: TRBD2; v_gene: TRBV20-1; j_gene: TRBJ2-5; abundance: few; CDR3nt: TGCAGTGCTAGCCCCGGGGGGGCCGGGGAGACCCAGTACTTC; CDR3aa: CSASPGGAGETQYF
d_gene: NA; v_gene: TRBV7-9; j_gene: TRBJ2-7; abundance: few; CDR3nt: TGTGCCAGCAGCTTAGCGGGAGTGACGGGGTACGAGCAGTACTTC; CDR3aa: CASSLAGVTGYEQYF
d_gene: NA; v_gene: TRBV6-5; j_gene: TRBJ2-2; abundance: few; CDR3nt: TGTGCCAGCACAGACGGCATCGGGGAGCTGTTTTTT; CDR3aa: CASTDGIGELFF
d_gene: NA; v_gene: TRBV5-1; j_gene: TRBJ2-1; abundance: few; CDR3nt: TGCGCCAGCAGCTTGGGACCCCCCGAAAATGAGCAGTTCTTC; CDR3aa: CASSLGPPENEQFF
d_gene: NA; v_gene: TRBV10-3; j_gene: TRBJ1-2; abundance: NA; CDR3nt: TGTGCCATCAGTGAGTTACAGGGCGACTATGGCTACACCTTC; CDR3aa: CAISELQGDYGYTF
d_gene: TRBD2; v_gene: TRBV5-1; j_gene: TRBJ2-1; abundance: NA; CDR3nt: TGCGCCAGCAGCTCTCAGGGACTAAAATCCTACAATGAGCAGTTCTTC; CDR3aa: CASSSQGLKSYNEQFF
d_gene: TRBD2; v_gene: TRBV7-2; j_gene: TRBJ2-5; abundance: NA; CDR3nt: TGTGCCAGCAGCTTACGGGGGCGGGAGGGGGAGACCCAGTACTTC; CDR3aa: CASSLRGREGETQYF
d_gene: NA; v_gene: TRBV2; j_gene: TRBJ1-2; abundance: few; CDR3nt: TGTGCCAGCAGCCGCGACGGGGGCGCGGGGGGGAGCTATGGCTACACCTTC; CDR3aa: CASSRDGGAGGSYGYTF